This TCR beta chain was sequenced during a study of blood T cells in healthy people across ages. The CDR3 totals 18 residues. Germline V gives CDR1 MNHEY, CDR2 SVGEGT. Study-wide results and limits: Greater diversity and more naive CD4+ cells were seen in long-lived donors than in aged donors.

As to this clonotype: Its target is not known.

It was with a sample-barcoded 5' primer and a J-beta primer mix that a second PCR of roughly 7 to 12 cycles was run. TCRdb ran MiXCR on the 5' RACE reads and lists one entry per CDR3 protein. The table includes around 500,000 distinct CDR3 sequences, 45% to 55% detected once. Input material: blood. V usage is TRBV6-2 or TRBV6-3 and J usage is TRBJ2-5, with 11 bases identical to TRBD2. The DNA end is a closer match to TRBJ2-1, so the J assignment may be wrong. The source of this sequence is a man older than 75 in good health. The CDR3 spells CASSSSAPGLAVQETQFF. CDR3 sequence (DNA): TGTGCCAGCAGTTCATCGGCACCGGGACTAGCGGTACAAGAGACCCAGTTCTTC.